This entry concerns a single T cell receptor beta chain. Antigen: not known. The data derive from a study of CXCR4 blockade with PD-1 therapy in pancreatic cancer. Study-wide results and caveats: Tumors were clonally expanded, mean approximately 0.15 versus 0.05 in healthy blood.

Generated by immunoSEQ multiplex PCR, the TCRdb table keeps only in-frame clones and is missing some. The sample contains approximately 17,000 clones, over 60% of which appear only once. V was trimmed by 4 bases and J by 5 bases, leaving 15 bases between them. Germline V gene sequence: CDR1 MGHDK, CDR2 SYGVNS. This CDR3 has 15 residues. Sequences were obtained from tumor tissue. This sequence was found in a human donor with pancreatic ductal adenocarcinoma. The chain uses TRBV25-1 and TRBJ2-1; D gene unclear. CDR3 bases: TGTGCCAGCAGTGTCACCGAATCTAGGGACAATGAGCAGTTCTTC. Residues: CASSVTESRDNEQFF. Filled out from reference TRBV25-1 and TRBJ2-1, the complete variable domain reads EADIYQTPRYLVIGTGKKITLECSQTMGHDKMYWYQQDPGMELHLIHYSYGVNSTEKGDLSSESTVSRIRTEHFPLTLESARPSHTSQYLCASSVTESRDNEQFFGPGTRLTVL.